These T cell receptor beta chains were read from a single sample in a study of T-cell reconstitution after alpha-beta-depleted transplantation in children. TCRdb redid the calling of the PCR reads with MiXCR, one entry per CDR3 protein. The sample includes fewer than 120,000 distinct CDR3 sequences, about a tenth of them seen just once. This material consisted of PBMCs from the stem cell graft donor, taken from the stem cell graft. The receptors come from a human donor who donated a stem cell graft to a child with acute lymphoblastic leukemia. Each CDR3 is given with its conserved first and last residue. A D gene is named only where the DNA matches it firmly. Only some rows state a clone size, as once, few, many or a class for expanded clones.

size: many
J: TRBJ2-3
D: -
V: TRBV20-1
DNA: TGCAGTGCTAGGGTAGATACGCAGTATTTT
CDR3: CSARVDTQYF

size: many
J: TRBJ2-3
D: -
V: TRBV7-2
DNA: TGTGCCAGCAGCTTGTCGCCCAACACAGATACGCAGTATTTT
CDR3: CASSLSPNTDTQYF

size: few
J: TRBJ2-5
D: -
V: TRBV6-5
DNA: TGTGCCAGCAGTTACCGTGGCGGGGTGGGACAAGAGACCCAGTACTTC
CDR3: CASSYRGGVGQETQYF

size: many
J: TRBJ1-2
D: -
V: TRBV20-1
DNA: TGCAGTGCTAAGGACTCTTCTCACTATGGCTACACCTTC
CDR3: CSAKDSSHYGYTF

size: few
J: TRBJ2-5
D: -
V: TRBV7-9
DNA: TGTGCCAGCAGCCCTCCGGTTCAGCACCGAGAGACCCAGTACTTC
CDR3: CASSPPVQHRETQYF

size: many
J: TRBJ2-7
D: TRBD2
V: TRBV20-1
DNA: TGCAGTGCTAACGCACTAGCGGGGGGCTACGAGCAGTACTTC
CDR3: CSANALAGGYEQYF

size: many
J: TRBJ1-5
D: -
V: TRBV6-2/TRBV6-3
DNA: TGTGCCAGCAGTTATAACCCGAGAGAACAGAGTGGAGGGGTCAATCAGCCCCAGCATTTT
CDR3: CASSYNPREQSGGVNQPQHF

size: many
J: TRBJ1-1
D: -
V: TRBV4-1
DNA: TGCGCCAGCAGCCTCGGACAGTGGAACACTGAAGCTTTCTTT
CDR3: CASSLGQWNTEAFF

size: many
J: TRBJ2-7
D: -
V: TRBV29-1
DNA: TGCAGCGTTGACATCTCCTACGAGCAGTACTTC
CDR3: CSVDISYEQYF

size: few
J: TRBJ1-1
D: -
V: TRBV30
DNA: TGTGCCTGGACACCCCGGCTGCGGGACACTGAAGCTTTCTTT
CDR3: CAWTPRLRDTEAFF

size: many
J: TRBJ1-4
D: -
V: TRBV6-5
DNA: TGTGCCAGCAGTTACAGTACGGGGCAGGGATTTAATGAAAAACTGTTTTTT
CDR3: CASSYSTGQGFNEKLFF

size: many
J: TRBJ1-2
D: -
V: TRBV3-1
DNA: TGTGCCAGCAGCCAATATACCGGGGTTTCTGGCTACACCTTC
CDR3: CASSQYTGVSGYTF

size: many
J: TRBJ1-5
D: TRBD1
V: TRBV10-3
DNA: TGTGCCATCAGTGAAGGCGGGACAGGGGGGGGTCAGCCCCAGCATTTT
CDR3: CAISEGGTGGGQPQHF

size: many
J: TRBJ1-1
D: -
V: TRBV5-1
DNA: TGCGCCAGCAGCTTTAACGGTCCGAACACTGAAGCTTTCTTT
CDR3: CASSFNGPNTEAFF

size: many
J: TRBJ2-2
D: TRBD2
V: TRBV27
DNA: TGTGCCAGCAGTTTCGGGCTAGCGGCGAACACCGGGGAGCTGTTTTTT
CDR3: CASSFGLAANTGELFF

size: many
J: TRBJ2-7
D: TRBD2
V: TRBV5-1
DNA: TGCGCCAGCAGCTTGGACATTCGGACTAGCGGCGAGCAGTACTTC
CDR3: CASSLDIRTSGEQYF

size: many
J: TRBJ1-6
D: -
V: TRBV25-1
DNA: TGTGCCAGCAGTGAGGTTGGGAATTCACCCCTCCACTTT
CDR3: CASSEVGNSPLHF

size: many
J: TRBJ1-1
D: TRBD1
V: TRBV6-1
DNA: TGTGCCAGCAGTGTCCCGGGACAGGGAAGGAAGTCTGAAGCTTTCTTT
CDR3: CASSVPGQGRKSEAFF

size: many
J: TRBJ2-7
D: -
V: TRBV24-1
DNA: TGTGCCACCAGTGATACCGGTTACGAGCAGTACTTC
CDR3: CATSDTGYEQYF

size: many
J: TRBJ1-4
D: -
V: TRBV10-3
DNA: TGTGCCATCAGTGATGGGTATCGGGCCGAACGGGATGAAAAACTGTTTTTT
CDR3: CAISDGYRAERDEKLFF

size: many
J: TRBJ2-7
D: TRBD1
V: TRBV12-3/TRBV12-4
DNA: TGTGCCAGCAGTTCCCCGGGACAGGGGAGGGCCTTC
CDR3: CASSSPGQGRAF

size: many
J: TRBJ1-1
D: -
V: TRBV6-2/TRBV6-3
DNA: TGTGCCAGCAGTCGCGGGTCTCCGAACACTGAAGCTTTCTTT
CDR3: CASSRGSPNTEAFF

size: many
J: TRBJ2-6
D: -
V: TRBV5-1
DNA: TGCGCCAGCAGCTTGGAGGTCTCTGGGGCCAACGTCCTGACTTTC
CDR3: CASSLEVSGANVLTF

size: many
J: TRBJ2-7
D: -
V: TRBV5-1
DNA: TGCGCCAGCAGCTCCGACAAGCCCCTACGCGAGCAGTACTTC
CDR3: CASSSDKPLREQYF

size: many
J: TRBJ2-5
D: -
V: TRBV6-5
DNA: TGTGCCAGCAGTTACAATTCTGTCTCGATGGAGCAAGAGACCCAGTACTTC
CDR3: CASSYNSVSMEQETQYF

size: many
J: TRBJ2-1
D: -
V: TRBV19
DNA: TGTGCCAGTAGTCCCGAGACAGGACACAATGAGCAGTTCTTC
CDR3: CASSPETGHNEQFF

size: many
J: TRBJ2-7
D: TRBD1
V: TRBV20-1
DNA: TGCAGTGCAGGGACAGATTCCTACGAGCAGTACTTC
CDR3: CSAGTDSYEQYF

size: many
J: TRBJ1-1
D: TRBD1
V: TRBV19
DNA: TGTGCCAGTAGTATATCGGCAGGGGGCCTCAGCACTGAAGCTTTCTTT
CDR3: CASSISAGGLSTEAFF

size: -
J: TRBJ2-3
D: TRBD1
V: TRBV19
DNA: TGTGCCAGTAGCGGACAGGGGGAGGCAGATACGCAGTATTTT
CDR3: CASSGQGEADTQYF

size: many
J: TRBJ2-1
D: TRBD2
V: TRBV5-1
DNA: TGCGCCAGCAGCCCCGGGACTAGCGGGACTGCCTACAATGAGCAGTTCTTC
CDR3: CASSPGTSGTAYNEQFF

size: many
J: TRBJ2-3
D: -
V: TRBV30
DNA: TGTGCCTGTACTCAGGGAGATACGCAGTATTTT
CDR3: CACTQGDTQYF

size: many
J: TRBJ2-2
D: TRBD2
V: TRBV11-2
DNA: TGTGCCAGCAGCCGGAGAGGGTTGACTAGCGGGGGAACGTTAACCGGGGAGCTGTTTTTT
CDR3: CASSRRGLTSGGTLTGELFF

size: many
J: TRBJ1-6
D: -
V: TRBV10-3
DNA: TGTGCCATCGAAGAAGATTCACCCCTCCACTTT
CDR3: CAIEEDSPLHF

size: few
J: TRBJ1-4
D: -
V: TRBV12-3/TRBV12-4
DNA: TGTGCCAGCAGTTTCGGCGCAGGAGGAAATGAAAAACTGTTTTTT
CDR3: CASSFGAGGNEKLFF

size: many
J: TRBJ2-7
D: TRBD2
V: TRBV7-9
DNA: TGTGCCAGCAGCTTAGGGACTAGCGTCTACGAGCAGTACTTC
CDR3: CASSLGTSVYEQYF

size: many
J: TRBJ2-7
D: TRBD2
V: TRBV29-1
DNA: TGCAGCGTGCTGGGACTAGCGGGAGGGCCGAGCTCCTACGAGCAGTACTTC
CDR3: CSVLGLAGGPSSYEQYF

size: many
J: TRBJ1-1
D: -
V: TRBV5-1
DNA: TGCGCCAGCAGCTTGGGCCTGTTGGGAGCTGAGGCTTTCTTT
CDR3: CASSLGLLGAEAFF

size: many
J: TRBJ1-3
D: -
V: TRBV12-3/TRBV12-4
DNA: TGTGCCAGCGAGACCTACGCAGGGACCTCTGGAAACACCATATATTTT
CDR3: CASETYAGTSGNTIYF

size: many
J: TRBJ1-3
D: -
V: TRBV4-3
DNA: TGCGCCAGCAGCCCTCGTCTTATCTCAGGAAACACCATATATTTT
CDR3: CASSPRLISGNTIYF

size: many
J: TRBJ2-4
D: -
V: TRBV7-2
DNA: TGTGCCAGCAGCTTAGAGGGTCCAGCCAAAAACATTCAGTACTTC
CDR3: CASSLEGPAKNIQYF

size: many
J: TRBJ2-7
D: -
V: TRBV7-2
DNA: TGTGCCAGCAGCTTAGCTCGCCAGGGCTACGAGCAGTACTTC
CDR3: CASSLARQGYEQYF

size: many
J: TRBJ2-2
D: TRBD1
V: TRBV7-8
DNA: TGTGCCAGCAGCCCCAGGGGACAGGGGGCGAACACCGGGGAGCTGTTTTTT
CDR3: CASSPRGQGANTGELFF

size: many
J: TRBJ1-1
D: -
V: TRBV20-1
DNA: TGCAGTGCTAGAAGGGCCAGGGCGCTTAGAACTGAAGCTTTCTTT
CDR3: CSARRARALRTEAFF

size: many
J: TRBJ2-2
D: -
V: TRBV5-1
DNA: TGCGCCAGCAGCTTTGACGGAGGGCGGGCCGGGGAGCTGTTTTTT
CDR3: CASSFDGGRAGELFF

size: many
J: TRBJ2-5
D: -
V: TRBV12-3/TRBV12-4
DNA: TGTGCCAGCAGTCCCGGGAGCGCTCAAGAGACCCAGTACTTC
CDR3: CASSPGSAQETQYF

size: -
J: TRBJ2-3
D: -
V: TRBV7-2
DNA: TGTGCCAGCAGCTCGGGGGGCCCTCTGGGAGATACGCAGTATTTT
CDR3: CASSSGGPLGDTQYF

size: many
J: TRBJ2-1
D: -
V: TRBV27
DNA: TGTGCCAGCAGACCCCGCCCAGGGAGTAATGGTGAGCAGTTCTTC
CDR3: CASRPRPGSNGEQFF

size: many
J: TRBJ2-7
D: -
V: TRBV9
DNA: TGTGCCAGCAGCGTAAGGGCAGGGTGGCTCGACGAGCAGTACTTC
CDR3: CASSVRAGWLDEQYF

size: many
J: TRBJ1-1
D: TRBD1
V: TRBV18
DNA: TGTGCCAGCTCACCAGCGACAGGGGGGCCTCTGAACACTGAAGCTTTCTTT
CDR3: CASSPATGGPLNTEAFF

size: many
J: TRBJ2-3
D: -
V: TRBV11-2
DNA: TGTGCCAGCAGCTTAAATGGAGATACGCAGTATTTT
CDR3: CASSLNGDTQYF

size: many
J: TRBJ2-6
D: -
V: TRBV12-3/TRBV12-4
DNA: TGTGCCAGCACCAAGGGCATTAACTCTGGGGCCAACGTCCTGACTTTC
CDR3: CASTKGINSGANVLTF